This T cell receptor beta chain was documented in a study of response to subunit inactivated influenza vaccine. One entry per CDR3 protein, called by TCRdb with MiXCR from the RT-PCR reads. The data hold roughly 500,000 distinct CDR3 sequences, with about 17% observed a single time. General study points: Only a handful of new T cells, the authors suggested, are recruited with each seasonal influenza vaccination.

Worth noting for this clonotype: Its antigen is unknown.

The source of this sequence is a man aged 50-75 years who received an inactivated influenza vaccine. The material sequenced was CD4+ T cells sorted from PBMCs, taken around 25 months after vaccination.

The DNA for the CDR3 is TGTGCCAGCAGCCTTCACTCTGGGGCCAACGTCCTGACTTTC. Translated: CASSLHSGANVLTF. The rearrangement joins TRBV3-1 to TRBJ2-6; D is unclear. CDR3 length: 14 residues. The germline V gene encodes CDR1 LGHDT and CDR2 YNNKEL (reference sequence). Trimming left V 4 bases short and J 0 bases short, with 4 bases between.